One TCR beta chain is described in this entry. In this sample, this clonotype turned up a few times. No cognate antigen has been identified for it. Per-base quality was not reported, and no clone a single base away is much larger than it. The donors were a few dozen Caucasian individuals from Russia, aged about 6 to 95 years, who were systemically healthy. Around 9.8 milliliters of peripheral blood were collected from each donor into EDTA-treated Vacutainer tubes. Ficoll-Paque density-gradient centrifugation was used to isolate PBMCs, with at least 7 million per sample. Total RNA was extracted from PBMCs with Trizol reagent, with at least 6 micrograms obtained per sample. For every donor, an aliquot of PBMCs went through flow cytometry to measure the percentages of naive CD45RAhigh/CD27high T cells. The data belong to a study of blood T cells in healthy people across ages (dated by TCRdb to the mid-2010s). Notes on the research overall: In model experiments, template switching captured roughly one uniquely barcoded TCR beta cDNA molecule for every two T cells. Age-related changes in TCR beta repertoire diversity were measured in the study by deep sequencing normalized with unique cDNA molecular identifiers. Donors were grouped into four age groups: young (average about 15 years), middle-aged (roughly 40), aged (62) and long-lived (around 82). For two donors (one aged 18 to 29 and one aged 80 or older), the study analyzed two additional independent replicas of 1 million unique cDNA reads from the same blood draw.

Beyond this particular receptor, the publication reports: Total diversity estimates from one million sequenced T cells were considered lower bounds and underestimates. Compared with the aged group, more naive CD4+ T cells, fewer expanded clones and increased TCR diversity were shown by the long-lived group, suggesting age selection. The percentage of naive T cells measured by flow cytometry correlated strongly with observed TCR beta diversity. Because donor CMV infection status was unknown, age-related changes in expanded clonotypes were potentially confounded. Because profiling used bulk unsorted PBMCs, naive and antigen-experienced compartments could not be compared conclusively. Observed TCR beta diversity per million T cells fell roughly linearly with age, and a significant reduction was already apparent by age about 36.

V is cut by 7 bases and J by 7 bases, and the space between the germline ends is 17 bases. The CDR3 covers 13 residues, taking in both the cysteine and the phenylalanine. Kept here is only the CDR3 DNA, which spans 39 bases and is read in frame from base 1. In the germline V gene, CDR1 corresponds to SQVTM and CDR2 to ANQGSEA. The protocol used for the library was 5' RACE. Instrument on record: Illumina HiSeq 2500. A second PCR of about 6 to 11 cycles was run with a J-beta primer mix and a sample-barcoded 5' primer. A template-switch 5' adaptor carrying 12 random nucleotides introduced a unique molecular identifier onto each TCR beta cDNA molecule. Each sample yielded at least 3 million CDR3-containing paired-end reads. First-strand cDNA was synthesized from all RNA with the Mint cDNA synthesis kit, primed by a TRBC-specific oligonucleotide. After uracil-DNA glycosylase treatment, a first 18-cycle PCR used universal primers M1SS and BC2_uni_R on all cDNA. The paper's processing steps were these. For normalization, 1 million high-quality reads, each with a distinct molecular identifier, were randomly selected from each sample. Instead of being binned into consensus sequences, reads that shared molecular identifiers were thrown out. MiTCR, set to a Q25 quality threshold and the strictest error-elimination algorithm, was used for CDR3 identification, clonotype clustering and error correction. Lower-bound total TCR beta diversity was estimated with a nonparametric unseen species model using Euler transformation. In-frame beta chains were kept once TCRdb had trimmed the public reads at Q25 with fastp and called clones with MiXCR. Entries are consolidated by CDR3 protein sequence, retaining the most common genes and DNA. The V and J calls, along with clone size, are taken from TCRdb and not from the paper's own processing. This sample gives 1 million or so distinct CDR3 sequences in total; 20% to 25% of them show up just once. The ten largest make up around 0.75% of the sample.

The data were also submitted as part of a second study, on T cells of mothers and their children. Per that second paper: Donors were nine systemically healthy Caucasian individuals: three mothers and their six children. cDNA synthesis consumed the entire amount of extracted RNA, loaded at about 1.5 ug RNA in each 15 ul reaction. In the second PCR, sample barcodes and 2-4 random nucleotides were introduced via the M1S primer. Over 9 million TCR beta CDR3 reads came from each mother, compared with approximately 2.8 million reads from each child. Thymic selection similarly shapes TCR recombination output in related and unrelated pairs, with minor effect from inherited differences. Normalized repertoire overlap was always found to be slightly, but never significantly, higher in related mother-child pairs than in unrelated mother-child pairs. With a sensitivity of approximately 92 clones per million clonotypes, no persistent microchimeric T cell clones were detected. The study used deep NGS to compare TCR beta repertoires of mothers and children, seeking features distinguishing related mother-child pairs from unrelated individuals. The mean age was 40 +/- 4 years for the mothers and approximately 11 +/- 4 years for the children. After adapter ligation was performed with NEBNext reagents, the libraries were sequenced on an Illumina HiSeq 2000 with 100+100 nt paired-end reads. Mother and child libraries were prepared a month apart and sequenced in separate runs to prevent cross-contamination. Between roughly 500,000 and 2,100,000 distinct TCR beta clonotypes were identified per donor. Naive TCR beta clonotypes were estimated from low-frequency clonotypes matched to each donor's FACS-determined naive share, without sorting.

The sequence is built from TRBV29-1 and TRBJ2-1; the D call could be TRBD1 or TRBD2, with each sharing 5 bases. This sequence originates from a girl aged 2-15 years in good health. Sequenced material: blood. CDR3 reads: CSAGTPEANEQFF. The DNA sequence reads TGCAGCGCGGGGACCCCGGAGGCGAATGAGCAGTTCTTC.